This T cell receptor (beta chain) derives from a study of T cell repertoires in cytomegalovirus infection. Comment on this clonotype: Its target is not known.

A single record per CDR3 protein comes from TCRdb applying MiXCR to the reads. Here the sample spans roughly 800,000 distinct CDR3 sequences, 25% to 30% being singletons. The V segment lost 5 bases and the J segment 9 bases; nucleotides outside the gene matches: 10. The length of the CDR3 is 16 residues. The V gene's germline CDR1 is SGHVS and CDR2 FNYEAQ. The sequence was obtained from a human donor in good health (CMV status not recorded). Some clones in this sample may be carry-over from other donors' samples. Specimen: cultured CD8+ T cells from PBMCs, collected from culture after CMV antigen stimulation. This chain joins TRBV7-6 and TRBJ2-1, with 13 bases fitting TRBD2. In nucleotides, the CDR3 is TGTGCCAGCAGCCCCCTAACTAGCGGGGGGGCTGGTGAGCAGTTCTTC. Its translation: CASSPLTSGGAGEQFF.